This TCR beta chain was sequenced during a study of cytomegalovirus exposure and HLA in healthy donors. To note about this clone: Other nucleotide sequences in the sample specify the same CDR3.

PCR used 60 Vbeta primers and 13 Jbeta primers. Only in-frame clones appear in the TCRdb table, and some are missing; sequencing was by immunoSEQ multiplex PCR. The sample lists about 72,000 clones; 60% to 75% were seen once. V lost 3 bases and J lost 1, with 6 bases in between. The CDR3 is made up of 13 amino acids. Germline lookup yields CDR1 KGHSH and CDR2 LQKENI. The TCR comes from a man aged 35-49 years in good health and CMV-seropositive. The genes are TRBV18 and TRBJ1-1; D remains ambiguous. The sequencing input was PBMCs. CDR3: CASSPNKNTEAFF. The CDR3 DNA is TGTGCCAGCTCACCCAACAAGAACACTGAAGCTTTCTTT.